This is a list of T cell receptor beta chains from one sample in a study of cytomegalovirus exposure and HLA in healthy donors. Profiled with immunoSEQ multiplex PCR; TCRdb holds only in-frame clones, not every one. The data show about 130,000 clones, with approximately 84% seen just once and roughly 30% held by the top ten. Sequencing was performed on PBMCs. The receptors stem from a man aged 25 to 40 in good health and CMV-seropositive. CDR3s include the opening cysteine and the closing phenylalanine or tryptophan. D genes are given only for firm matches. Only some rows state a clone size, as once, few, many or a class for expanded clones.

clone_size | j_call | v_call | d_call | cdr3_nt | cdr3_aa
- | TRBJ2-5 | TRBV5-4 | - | TGTGCCAGCAGCTCTCCCTCCCACCAGGAGACCCAGTACTTC | CASSSPSHQETQYF
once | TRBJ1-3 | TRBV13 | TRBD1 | TGTGCCAGCAGCTCCCGCGGACAGGGCTTTGGAAACACCATATATTTT | CASSSRGQGFGNTIYF
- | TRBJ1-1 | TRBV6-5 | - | TGTGCCAGCAGTTCAAGGCAGGCGAACACTGAAGCTTTCTTT | CASSSRQANTEAFF
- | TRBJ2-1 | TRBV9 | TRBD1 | TGTGCCAGCAGCGCATTCGGGACAGTTTACAATGAGCAGTTCTTC | CASSAFGTVYNEQFF
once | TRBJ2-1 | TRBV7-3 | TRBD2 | TGTGCCAGCAGCTTAGGCGGGGGGGCCGGAAGTGAGCAGTTCTTC | CASSLGGGAGSEQFF
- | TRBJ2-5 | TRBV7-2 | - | TGTGCCAGCAGCTTAGAGGGGCAAGGCCAAGAGACCCAGTACTTC | CASSLEGQGQETQYF
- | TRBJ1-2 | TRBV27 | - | TGTGCCAGCACCATGCGGGGGGACGGACTCTATGGCTACACCTTC | CASTMRGDGLYGYTF
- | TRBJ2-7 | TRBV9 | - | TGTGCCAGCAGCACGGACGGGAGCTCCTACGAGCAGTACTTC | CASSTDGSSYEQYF
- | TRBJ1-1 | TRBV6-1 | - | TGTGCCAGCAGTGAAGGAAGACCCCGGGGTCCAAACACTGAAGCTTTCTTT | CASSEGRPRGPNTEAFF
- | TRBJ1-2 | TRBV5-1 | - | TGCGCCAGCAGCTTGGCAGTGGGGGCCTCGCGGGTAGGCTACACCTTC | CASSLAVGASRVGYTF
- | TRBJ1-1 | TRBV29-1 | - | TGCAGCGTTTTTTCGGGAGTTGAAGCTTTCTTT | CSVFSGVEAFF
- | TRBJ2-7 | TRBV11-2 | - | TGTGCCAGCAGCTCCGAGGGATTTTTCCTTTACGAGCAGTACTTC | CASSSEGFFLYEQYF
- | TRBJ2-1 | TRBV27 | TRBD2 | TGTGCCAGCAGTCGCGGGGGGACTTACAATGAGCAGTTCTTC | CASSRGGTYNEQFF
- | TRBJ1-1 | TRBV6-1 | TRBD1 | TGTGCTAAGGACAGGGGGCTAAACACTGAAGCTTTCTTT | CAKDRGLNTEAFF
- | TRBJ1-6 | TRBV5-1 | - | TGCGCCAGCAGCTTGGAGTGGGGGGTTGCAGGATCCCTCCACTTT | CASSLEWGVAGSLHF
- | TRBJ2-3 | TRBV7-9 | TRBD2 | TGTGCCAGCAGCCTGACTAGCGCAGATACGCAGTATTTT | CASSLTSADTQYF
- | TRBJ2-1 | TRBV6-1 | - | TGTGCCAGCAGTGGAAGCGGACTAGGGGGATACAATGAGCAGTTCTTC | CASSGSGLGGYNEQFF
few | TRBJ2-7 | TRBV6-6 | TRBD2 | TGTGCCAGTGCCCGGACTAGCGGCACCTACGAGCAGTACTTC | CASARTSGTYEQYF